The 9 T cell receptor beta chains reported below all come from one sample, sequenced in a study of shared clonotypes between healthy human individuals. Sequencing used immunoSEQ multiplex PCR; TCRdb keeps in-frame clones, though not all of them. The sample contains 2,500,000 or so clones, approximately 90% of which appear only once. The sample taken for sequencing was naive CD4+ T cells sorted from blood. Indicated subset: CD45RA+ positively selected. These receptors were taken from a man in his late teens or twenties in good health.

The chain couples TRBV9 to TRBJ2-1; D not resolved. CDR3 length: 14 amino acids. V was trimmed by 0 bases and J by 7 bases, leaving 11 bases between them. Germline V CDR1 and CDR2: SGDLS, YYNGEE. This CDR3 is CASSVGSSWNEQFF. DNA of the CDR3: TGTGCCAGCAGCGTAGGGTCTAGTTGGAATGAGCAGTTCTTC.

V and J are TRBV29-1 and TRBJ1-2; D is uncertain. CDR1 is SQVTM, CDR2 ANQGSEA, per germline. Trimming shortened V by 7 bases and J by 2 bases, and 11 bases separated the two germline ends. The CDR3 covers 12 residues. Here the CDR3 DNA reads TGCAGCGCCCGGACGGGGAACTATGGCTACACCTTC. Protein sequence: CSARTGNYGYTF.

The gene calls are TRBV5-1 and TRBJ2-1, with 14 bases matching TRBD2. V lost 2 bases to trimming and J lost 9 bases; unmatched junction nucleotides: 7. This CDR3 contains 16 residues. From germline, CDR1 is SGHRS and CDR2 YFSETQ. The CDR3 nucleotides read TGCGCCAGCAGCTTACCCGGGACTAGCGGGAGAGGTGAGCAGTTCTTC. It translates to CASSLPGTSGRGEQFF.

Note on this clone: At one end, the junction sequence differs from germline, possibly due to a read error. The chain employs TRBV7-7 and TRBJ2-1; D is undetermined. The germline V gene has CDR1 SSHAT and CDR2 FNYEAQ (reference sequence). The CDR3 is 13 residues long. As DNA, the CDR3 is TGTGCTAGCAGCTCACCTGGCAACAATGAGCAGTTCTTC. Its translation: CASSSPGNNEQFF.

CDR3 DNA: TGTGCCATCAGCCGTAGCGGGAATGAGCAGTTCTTC. It codes for CAISRSGNEQFF. The genes are TRBV10-3 and TRBJ2-1; 7 bases are shared with TRBD2. Germline CDR1 and CDR2: ENHRY and SYGVKD. The trim removed 6 bases at V and 7 bases at J, leaving 3 bases unmatched. This CDR3 has 12 amino acids.

The V call is TRBV5-1, the J call TRBJ2-3, with D tentatively TRBD1 (5 bases). V was cut by 4 bases and J by 5 bases, with 14 bases left in between. CDR3 length: 14 residues. The germline gives CDR1 SGHRS, CDR2 YFSETQ. Here the CDR3 reads CASSRGPGGDTQYF. The CDR3 DNA is TGCGCCAGCAGCAGGGGCCCCGGCGGAGATACGCAGTATTTT.

The rearrangement joins TRBV7-8 to TRBJ2-2; the D gene is possibly TRBD2 (6 bases). Germline V CDR1 and CDR2: SGHVS, FQNEAQ. The CDR3 contains 15 residues. The V gene lost 7 bases and the J gene lost 2 bases, with 14 bases spanning the gap. The CDR3 DNA follows: TGTGCCAGCAACCCCCTCGGGACTAACACCGGGGAGCTGTTTTTT. Encoded protein: CASNPLGTNTGELFF.

The gene calls are TRBV15 and TRBJ2-2; 9 bases are a match to TRBD1. The V and J ends lost 3 bases and 4 bases, in that order; junction bases with no gene match: 3. The CDR3 has 15 residues. Germline V CDR1 and CDR2: LNHNV, YYDKDF (reference sequence). This CDR3 is CATSRGQGPTGELFF. Written as DNA, the CDR3 is TGTGCCACCAGCAGGGGACAGGGCCCCACCGGGGAGCTGTTTTTT.

The V gene is TRBV6-1, the J gene TRBJ2-5; D perhaps matches TRBD2 (5 bases). Germline CDR1 reads MNHNS; CDR2 reads SASEGT. The CDR3 is 16 amino acids. V dropped 2 bases and J dropped 4 bases, with 17 bases sitting between them. CDR3 sequence reads: CASSEYVGLWAETQYF. The CDR3 nucleotides are TGTGCCAGCAGTGAATATGTCGGACTGTGGGCAGAGACCCAGTACTTC.